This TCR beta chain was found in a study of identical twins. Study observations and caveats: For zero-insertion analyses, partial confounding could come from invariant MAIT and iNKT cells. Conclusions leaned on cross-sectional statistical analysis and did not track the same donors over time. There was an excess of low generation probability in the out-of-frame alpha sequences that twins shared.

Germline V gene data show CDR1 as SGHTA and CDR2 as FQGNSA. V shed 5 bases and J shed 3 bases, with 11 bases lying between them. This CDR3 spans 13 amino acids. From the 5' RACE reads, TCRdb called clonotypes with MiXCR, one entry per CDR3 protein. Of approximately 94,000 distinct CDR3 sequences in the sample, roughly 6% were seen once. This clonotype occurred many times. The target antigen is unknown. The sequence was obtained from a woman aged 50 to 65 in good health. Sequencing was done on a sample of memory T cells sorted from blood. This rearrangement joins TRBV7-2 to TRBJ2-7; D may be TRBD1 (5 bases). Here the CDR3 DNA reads TGTGCCAGCAGCCGACAGCGAGACTACGAGCAGTACTTC. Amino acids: CASSRQRDYEQYF. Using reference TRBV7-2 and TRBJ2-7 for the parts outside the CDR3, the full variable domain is GAGVSQSPSNKVTEKGKDVELRCDPISGHTALYWYRQSLGQGLEFLIYFQGNSAPDKSGLPSDRFSAERTGGSVSTLTIQRTQQEDSAVYLCASSRQRDYEQYFGPGTRLTVT.